These 27 T cell receptor beta chains were all obtained from the same sample, sequenced in a study of CD4 T cells in relation to SARS-CoV-2 and coronaviruses. TCRdb's copy holds only in-frame clones and misses some; the assay was immunoSEQ multiplex PCR. The top ten hold roughly 10% of the sample, which has tens of thousands of clones, roughly 90% seen once. The sequenced sample consisted of memory CD4+ T cells from PBMCs. The origin of the receptors is an adult with COVID-19.

The rearrangement uses TRBV5-6 and TRBJ1-2; D perhaps matches TRBD1 (6 bases). V lost 4 bases, J lost 2 bases, and 15 bases lay in between. The CDR3 has 15 amino acids. CDR1 SGHDT and CDR2 YYEEEE come from the germline V gene. CDR3 sequence reads: CASSLGRRGNYGYTF. The CDR3 nucleotides read TGTGCCAGCAGCCTTGGGCGCAGGGGAAACTATGGCTACACCTTC.

This clone was detected only once. The rearrangement links TRBV12-3 or TRBV12-4 to TRBJ2-4, with a possible D match to TRBD1 (5 bases). Trimming took 0 bases from V and 8 from J, leaving 8 bases between them. This CDR3 has 13 residues. CDR3 nucleotides: TGTGCCAGCAGTTTAGCGCTAGGGGACATTCAGTACTTC. Its protein product is CASSLALGDIQYF.

In this sample, this clone turned up once. The J gene is TRBJ1-2, the V gene TRBV6-2 or TRBV6-3; D is uncertain. V was pared by 2 bases and J by 4 bases, with 8 bases between. The CDR3 loop spans 13 amino acids. From germline, CDR1 is MNHEY and CDR2 SVGEGT. The CDR3 sequence: CASSYSGPYGYTF. DNA of the CDR3: TGTGCCAGCAGTTACAGTGGACCCTATGGCTACACCTTC.

This chain connects TRBV6-1 to TRBJ2-1, with 9 bases matching TRBD2. There are 16 residues in the CDR3. The J segment lost 2 bases and the V segment lost 2 bases, leaving 4 bases of the junction unmatched. Looked up from germline, CDR1 is MNHNS and CDR2 is SASEGT. CDR3 nucleotide sequence: TGTGCCAGCAGTGAAAGGGCTAGCGGGGCCTACAATGAGCAGTTCTTC. Translating gives CASSERASGAYNEQFF.

V gene TRBV24-1 combines with J gene TRBJ1-4; D call uncertain. Germline-derived CDR1 and CDR2 are KGHDR and SFDVKD. Between the trimmed V and J ends, which lost 1 base and 11 bases, there was a span of 13 bases. The CDR3 runs 14 residues. The CDR3 bases are TGTGCCACCAGTGATTTTGGCTCTACCGGGAAACTGTTTTTT. It specifies CATSDFGSTGKLFF.

This clone was observed once. The gene calls are TRBV18 and TRBJ1-2; tentative D call: TRBD1 (6 bases). The ends were cut back, 5 bases at V and 8 bases at J, with 15 bases in the middle. This CDR3 is 13 amino acids long. Germline assignment: CDR1 KGHSH and CDR2 LQKENI. The CDR3 DNA reads as TGTGCCAGCTCAGGGGACATTTCAGGGGGCTACACCTTC. Translation: CASSGDISGGYTF.

The chain couples TRBV10-2 to TRBJ2-1; D is uncertain. Germline V gives CDR1 WSHSY, CDR2 SAAADI. Trimming removed 0 bases from V and 7 bases from J, with 7 bases in between. The CDR3 length is 13 residues. The CDR3 coding sequence is TGCGCCAGCAGTGAGTCGAATTGGAATGAGCAGTTCTTC. Its translation: CASSESNWNEQFF.

This clone is a singleton in its sample. The chain links TRBV6-5 to TRBJ1-3, with D maybe TRBD1 (5 bases). This CDR3 region has 16 residues. V was trimmed by 0 bases and J by 5 bases, leaving 14 bases between them. Germline CDR1 MNHEY, CDR2 SVGAGI. CDR3 region: CASSYSSGQGRNTIYF. The CDR3 nucleotides are TGTGCCAGCAGTTACTCCTCAGGGCAGGGCAGAAACACCATATATTTT.

The chain joins TRBV6-6 to TRBJ2-3; TRBD1 might be the D (5 bases). V gave up 8 bases and J gave up 2 bases, with 11 bases separating them. The CDR3 runs 13 residues. The germline CDR1 and CDR2 sequences are MNHNY and SVGAGI (reference sequence). The CDR3 region is CASRRVSTDTQYF. The CDR3 DNA is TGTGCCAGCCGCAGGGTATCCACAGATACGCAGTATTTT.

The CDR3 DNA reads as TGTGCCAGCAGCTCTCAAAGTGGCGGACAAACCTCCCGGGAGACCCAGTACTTC. Protein sequence: CASSSQSGGQTSRETQYF. The chain joins TRBV11-2 to TRBJ2-5, with a tentative D call TRBD1 (5 bases). CDR3 length: 18 residues. V dropped 4 bases and J dropped 5 bases, with 26 bases sitting between them. Germline V lookup: CDR1 SGHAT, CDR2 FQNNGV.

This chain uses TRBV5-1 with TRBJ2-7; unclear D gene. Trimming removed 0 bases from V and 4 bases from J, with 2 bases in between. The CDR3 has 11 amino acids. The germline V gene encodes CDR1 SGHRS and CDR2 YFSETQ. As DNA, the CDR3 is TGCGCCAGCAGCTTGGAATACGAGCAGTACTTC. This encodes CASSLEYEQYF.

V is TRBV3-1 (or the pseudogene TRBV3-2) and J is TRBJ1-1; TRBD1 aligns across 7 bases. V shed 6 bases and J 0 bases; nucleotides not matched to a gene: 13. Germline CDR1 reads LGHDT; CDR2 reads YNNKEL (reference sequence). The CDR3 length is 17 residues. The CDR3 sequence: CASRGQTGEFVNTEAFF. CDR3 coding DNA: TGTGCCAGCAGGGGCCAAACAGGGGAGTTTGTGAACACTGAAGCTTTCTTT.

The table lists this clone with a count of one. The chain couples TRBV5-1 to TRBJ2-1; TRBD1 aligns across 8 bases. The V gene's germline CDR1 is SGHRS and CDR2 YFSETQ. This CDR3 region has 15 residues. V was pared by 6 bases and J by 8 bases, with 13 bases of the junction left unmatched. CDR3 region: CASIAQGARGHEQFF. CDR3 bases: TGCGCCAGCATAGCTCAGGGGGCGAGGGGTCATGAGCAGTTCTTC.

This chain uses TRBV5-1 with TRBJ2-5; 8 nucleotides agree with TRBD1. J gave up 3 bases and V 7 bases, and 14 bases lay outside the gene matches. The CDR3 spans 16 residues. In germline, CDR1 is SGHRS, CDR2 YFSETQ. CDR3 sequence: CASGTGLTVAEETQYF. CDR3 DNA sequence: TGCGCCAGCGGGACAGGACTGACCGTTGCGGAAGAGACCCAGTACTTC.

The chain has TRBV7-2 and TRBJ1-1; maybe TRBD1 (6 bases). The germline gives CDR1 SGHTA, CDR2 FQGNSA. Trimming stripped 6 bases from V and 1 base from J, with 9 bases between. The CDR3 consists of 13 residues. For the CDR3, the DNA is TGTGCCAGCAGGGAACAGGGGAACACTGAAGCTTTCTTT. Translating it yields CASREQGNTEAFF.

In this sample, this clone turned up a few times. The chain has TRBV2 and TRBJ1-5, with unresolved D. V was cut by 4 bases and J by 0 bases, with 10 bases left in between. The CDR3 runs 15 residues. CDR1 SNHLY and CDR2 FYNNEI come from the germline V gene. Here the CDR3 DNA reads TGTGCCAGCAGTGTTGACGGTTATAGCAATCAGCCCCAGCATTTT. It encodes CASSVDGYSNQPQHF.

This clone was seen only once. The chain recombines TRBV12-5 with TRBJ1-5; no clear D gene. The germline V gene has CDR1 LGHNT and CDR2 FRNRAP. This CDR3 has 17 residues. V was trimmed by 0 bases and J by 7 bases, leaving 19 bases between them. Written as DNA, the CDR3 is TGTGCTAGTGGTTTGGTACGATGGCAGTGGCAAAACCAGCCCCAGCATTTT. This codes for CASGLVRWQWQNQPQHF.

The chain recombines TRBV5-1 with TRBJ2-3; 16 nucleotides line up with TRBD2. Germline trimming cut 4 bases from V and 5 bases from J; bases unmatched to any gene: 7. CDR3 length: 17 amino acids. Per germline, CDR1 SGHRS and CDR2 YFSETQ. The CDR3 sequence: CASSVGTSGGAVDTQYF. The CDR3 DNA reads as TGCGCCAGCAGCGTCGGGACTAGCGGGGGGGCCGTAGATACGCAGTATTTT.

The V and J genes are TRBV7-9 and TRBJ2-7; D possibly matches TRBD1 or TRBD2 (5 bases each). The CDR3 extends over 14 amino acids. Germline CDR1 SEHNR, CDR2 FQNEAQ (reference sequence). V lost 1 base, J lost 4 bases, and 11 bases lay in between. The CDR3 nucleotides read TGTGCCAGCAGCTTAGGAGGGGATCATTACGAGCAGTACTTC. Amino acid sequence: CASSLGGDHYEQYF.

The chain has TRBV27 and TRBJ2-7, with 8 nucleotides matching TRBD1. Germline CDR1 and CDR2: MNHEY and SMNVEV (reference sequence). The CDR3 runs to 14 residues. The V gene end was trimmed by 3 bases and the J gene end by 2 bases; junction bases not matched to a gene: 3. CDR3 region: CASSFGTGTYEQYF. CDR3 nucleotide sequence: TGTGCCAGCAGTTTCGGGACAGGAACCTACGAGCAGTACTTC.

J is TRBJ2-1 and V is TRBV7-6, with D possibly being TRBD2 (7 bases). This CDR3 is built from 17 residues. Germline CDR1 and CDR2: SGHVS and FNYEAQ. V was shortened by 5 bases and J by 0 bases, with 17 bases between the two germline ends. In DNA form, the CDR3 reads TGTGCCAGCAGCATCACTTCCGGGGGGCGCTCCTACAATGAGCAGTTCTTC. Translation gives CASSITSGGRSYNEQFF.

The chain uses TRBV6-5 and TRBJ1-3; D is ambiguous. V was shortened by 2 bases and J by 0 bases, with 11 bases between the two germline ends. CDR3 length equals 16 residues. The V gene's germline CDR1 is MNHEY and CDR2 SVGAGI. The CDR3 coding sequence is TGTGCCAGCAGTTACGGTCGGACCAACTCTGGAAACACCATATATTTT. Residues: CASSYGRTNSGNTIYF.

This clone was found once. The chain employs TRBV24-1 and TRBJ2-2, with D possibly TRBD2 on 6 matching bases. V lost 1 base to trimming and J lost 0 bases, with 11 bases between them. CDR3 size: 17 residues. Per the germline V gene, CDR1 is KGHDR and CDR2 is SFDVKD. This CDR3 is CATSDFRAGPNTGELFF. CDR3 DNA sequence: TGTGCCACCAGTGATTTCAGGGCGGGGCCGAACACCGGGGAGCTGTTTTTT.

V usage is TRBV4-3 and J usage is TRBJ2-6, with D perhaps TRBD1 (5 bases). Between the trimmed V and J ends, which lost 0 bases and 2 bases, there was a span of 17 bases. This CDR3 has 19 amino acids. Germline lookup yields CDR1 LGHNA and CDR2 YSLEER. CDR3 sequence reads: CASSQDPPPGLAGANVLTF. The CDR3, as DNA: TGCGCCAGCAGCCAAGATCCGCCGCCAGGGCTCGCTGGGGCCAACGTCCTGACTTTC.

Worth noting for this clone: This CDR3 is also generated by other DNA sequences in the sample. CDR3 loop: CASSLGRGDTQYF. The CDR3 bases are TGTGCCAGCAGCTTGGGTAGAGGAGATACGCAGTATTTT. This chain connects TRBV11-2 to TRBJ2-3, with D unclear. The CDR3 covers 13 residues. V was clipped by 3 bases and J by 5 bases, with 9 bases between them. The germline CDR1 and CDR2 sequences are SGHAT and FQNNGV.

The rearrangement uses TRBV7-2 and TRBJ2-7, with 8 nucleotides matching TRBD1. There are 14 residues in the CDR3. Germline CDR1 reads SGHTA; CDR2 reads FQGNSA. With 7 bases clipped from V and 3 bases from J, the junction kept 8 bases outside the gene matches. The CDR3 loop is CASNNRGVDYEQYF. The CDR3 region has the DNA TGTGCCAGCAACAACAGGGGGGTAGACTACGAGCAGTACTTC.

The rearrangement joins TRBV15 to TRBJ1-3; 9 bases map to TRBD1. CDR3 length: 14 amino acids. CDR1 is LNHNV, CDR2 YYDKDF, per germline (reference sequence). V dropped 8 bases and J dropped 8; count of bases not matched to a gene: 10. In DNA form, the CDR3 reads TGTGCCACCTCCAGGGACAGGGCGGCCGACACCATATATTTT. It is translated as CATSRDRAADTIYF.